This is a list of T cell receptor beta chains from one sample in a study of tumor-infiltrating lymphocytes in oesophageal squamous cell carcinoma. MiXCR, applied by TCRdb to the PCR reads, yields one record per CDR3 protein. In the table there are about 21,000 distinct CDR3 sequences, more than 30% of which are singletons. The source material was esophageal tumor tissue. These receptors all stem from a male donor with esophageal squamous cell carcinoma. Both conserved end residues are trimmed from each CDR3. Each record gives: J gene, clone size, V gene, CDR3 protein. Rows may omit the clone size; those that give it use once, few, many or a size class.

>TRBJ1-1|medium-sized|TRBV7-2
ASSTGAGTEAF
>TRBJ2-1|few|TRBV2
ASSYGPDMEQF
>NA|NA|TRBV6-1
ASSALLFPPYEQY
>TRBJ2-1|once|TRBV24-1
ATSDPGTSGRADEQF
>TRBJ2-5|NA|TRBV7-9
ASSLGLTGQETQY
>TRBJ1-5|many|TRBV19
ASTSVSFGQPQH
>TRBJ1-5|many|TRBV6-1
ASSPSGGTQPQH
>TRBJ1-4|NA|TRBV6-1
ASSWTGTNEKLF
>TRBJ2-7|NA|TRBV10-3
AISESGKREQGEQY
>TRBJ2-3|many|TRBV27
ASSPPWHTDTQY
>NA|few|TRBV7-9
ASSFRRGSQETQY
>TRBJ2-3|many|TRBV7-3
ASSPSYLGTDTQY
>TRBJ1-2|few|TRBV11-2
ASSPDPRTYGYT
>TRBJ2-5|NA|TRBV5-6
ASSTGLAGGEQY
>TRBJ2-1|many|TRBV7-9
ASSIGGQGVREQF
>TRBJ2-5|medium-sized|TRBV7-7
ASSLDGGGTQY
>TRBJ1-5|many|TRBV11-2
ASSLSEGQPQH
>TRBJ2-7|medium-sized|TRBV6-6
ASSYSNRDTIYEQY
>TRBJ2-1|few|TRBV29-1
RTTGLAGVSSYNEQF
>TRBJ2-7|many|TRBV10-2
ASRPLLRLYEQY
>TRBJ2-1|NA|TRBV7-2
ASSQQLVLLEQF
>TRBJ2-7|many|TRBV6-1
ASSGLAGSSYEQY
>TRBJ1-2|many|TRBV28
ASSARDRVDYGYT
>TRBJ2-3|many|TRBV12-5
ASAGTDTDTQY
>TRBJ1-1|medium-sized|TRBV7-2
ASSLRLLDGAF
>TRBJ2-7|many|TRBV6-2/TRBV6-3
ASSYGWRGRYEQY
>TRBJ2-4|few|TRBV7-8
ASSLKDLYNSPLH
>NA|once|TRBV7-2
ASSLVLLYNEQF
>NA|NA|TRBV12-3/TRBV12-4
ASSLDRSDEQY
>TRBJ2-5|medium-sized|TRBV6-1
ASSELQGAPETQY
>TRBJ2-1|many|TRBV4-2
ASSQTSAWSYNEQF
>TRBJ1-1|many|TRBV4-1
ASSQAHRGNTEAF
>TRBJ1-1|NA|TRBV7-2
ASRGQSTNTEAF
>TRBJ2-1|medium-sized|TRBV7-6
ASSLVGYNEQF
>NA|NA|TRBV27
ASSFFGGGRYEQY
>NA|few|TRBV6-1
AGTEAGGYNEQF
>TRBJ2-1|NA|TRBV7-9
ASSPGTGVAGGRNEQF
>TRBJ2-3|NA|TRBV6-1
ASSGRDPIGSTQY
>TRBJ2-2|NA|TRBV5-6
ASSLLGQNTGELF
>TRBJ1-1|NA|TRBV18
ASSTTSGQGASAF
>TRBJ2-1|NA|TRBV7-2
ASSYLAGGQRSSYNEQF
>TRBJ2-1|few|TRBV7-2
ASSKDRVAYNEQF
>TRBJ2-7|medium-sized|TRBV7-3
ASSSSGRVSEQY
>NA|NA|TRBV6-1
ASSEGFLAGGPRETQF
>TRBJ2-7|NA|TRBV11-2
ASRKRLAGGRQAYEQY
>NA|NA|TRBV7-2
ASSLGSGTKPYEQY
>NA|many|TRBV28
ASGQSSGRLEETQY
>NA|NA|TRBV6-8
ASSRTYSEQF
>NA|once|TRBV20-1
SARNSGPTDYNEQF
>TRBJ2-3|medium-sized|TRBV7-8
ASSADREYTQY
>NA|NA|TRBV7-6
ASSPEERGDYEQY
>TRBJ2-1|medium-sized|TRBV7-8
ASSLGGGSYNEQF
>TRBJ2-7|few|TRBV19
ASRPDAENAEQY
>TRBJ2-1|many|TRBV28
ASSSPGQGGSGAPNEQF
>NA|few|TRBV7-7
ASSLAGETQY
>TRBJ1-2|many|TRBV4-1
ASSQAFGQGYYGYT